This T cell receptor beta chain was identified in a study of cytomegalovirus exposure and HLA in healthy donors (TCRdb year 2017). Background for the entire study: An earlier analysis of approximately 600 of the donors reported about 250 Gb of sequence data and some 120 million unique TCR beta sequences from roughly 180 million T cells. An early release covering roughly 600 HLA-typed donors comprised 300 to 350 gigabases of sequencing data and 85 million or so unique TCR sequences. Among the roughly 390 genotyped donors, approximately 77% belonged to the genetic ancestry cluster associated with self-reported Caucasian donors. The study aimed to test whether cataloging public T cell receptors could reveal signatures of past pathogen exposure. The study profiled the T cell repertoires of hundreds of subjects by immunosequencing and related them to cytomegalovirus serostatus. In addition to the first cohort of 650 to 800 subjects, a separate validation cohort of some 120 different subjects was used. The study combined high-throughput TCR immunosequencing, statistical association of individual TCRs with disease status, and machine learning to predict cytomegalovirus infection status. A later analysis re-examined previously published TCR beta repertoires from roughly 720 donors and added high-resolution HLA genotyping to investigate patterns of TCR occurrence. Rather than drawing on any new phenotypic data, the later analysis identified candidate immune exposures from TCR beta sequences and the way those sequences occurred across donors. An earlier analysis of 500 to 650 of the donors applied high-throughput TCR beta sequencing to assess whether each TCR beta V gene segment acted as functional or pseudogenic. Donor age, sex, ethnicity and CMV serostatus were compiled alongside the repertoire data. A later genetic analysis used genome-wide SNP genotypes for about 65% of the 666 donors, treating that subset as a discovery cohort. Every repertoire in the discovery cohort had been generated on one and the same sequencing platform. HLA typing included class I and class II loci at four-digit resolution. Typing coverage differed by locus: A, B, C, DRB1 and DQB1 were typed in about 620-640 donors, DQA1 in approximately 520, DPA1 in 600 to 610, and DPB1 in 472. Five DR-DQ haplotypes were treated as single units for association and clustering because of strong linkage in the cohort. Among a few hundred genotyped donors of the cohort, an average of approximately 250,000 unique TCR beta nucleotide sequences were sequenced per donor, roughly 20% of them non-productive. What the study reported, not specific to this receptor: Seventeen rarely observed V segments, including chromosome 9 orphons, were excluded from the earlier analysis of some 590 of the donors because counts were too low. Strong co-occurrence of HLA alleles, especially DR and DQ, made assigning TCR associations to individual alleles difficult. Compared with equally common non-associated chains, HLA-associated TCR beta chains in a later analysis were more clonally expanded and had lower generation probabilities. Compared with the roughly 700-donor mean, donors in an Asian-associated ancestry cluster had fewer N-insertions in productive TCRs, according to a later genetic analysis. A few of the identified cytomegalovirus-associated TCR beta chains were confirmed in vitro to be specific for cytomegalovirus antigens. A group of highly shared sequence variants was considered likely to be a technical artifact of the sequencing pipeline. A further reported finding was that TCR beta sequences accurately predicted the HLA-A and HLA-B alleles for most subjects in the first cohort. Specific HLA alleles were associated with 15,000 to 20,000 TCR beta sequences at a false discovery rate of 0.05 in a later analysis. Several of the top co-occurrence clusters appeared to be linked to parvovirus B19, influenza, CMV and Epstein-Barr virus, according to a later analysis. According to the authors, the approach could potentially be generalized to other disease states and immunological phenotypes. V-gene and J-gene trimming of TCR beta chains was associated with a missense DCLRE1C variant in a later genetic analysis, and the association was replicated in an independent cohort. For the cohort, immune exposure information was limited to CMV serostatus. A later analysis found that TCR association rates varied across HLA loci, with DRB1 alleles showing the most associated TCRs and HLA-C alleles the fewest. An earlier analysis of approximately 590 of the donors showed that most TCR beta V segments appeared in productive rearrangements either about 90% or about 30% of the time, which broadly matched IMGT annotations. While some public TCRs were present in many individuals, most TCR sequences turned up only very rarely across donors. Linkage disequilibrium might explain the correlated functional status among segregating V segments, but an unknown experimental factor could not be excluded. Sequencing depth was assumed to be roughly uniform across donors in the presence/absence analyses, though that assumption may not hold. The cohort was sequenced for TCR beta chains only, and without alpha or paired-chain data the features that could be detected were limited. Cytomegalovirus status was reported to be diagnosed by the classifier with high specificity and sensitivity in both the original and validation cohorts. Because HLA typing was unavailable for some donors at each locus, only the typed subset was used in association tests. A later analysis found that most CMV-associated TCR beta chains appeared HLA-restricted, with HLA associations seemingly driven largely by CMV exposure. In the study, some 160 TCR beta chains were listed as associated with cytomegalovirus.

With regard to this clone: This receptor's antigen is unknown. There are no base qualities to consult, and no much larger clone falls within one base.

In total, approximately 700 healthy bone marrow donors made up the cohort. Cohort members were all nominally healthy when sampled, although unrecorded immune exposures were likely present. The donor was CMV seropositive and was included in the group of 250 to 300 seropositive cohort members. A peripheral blood sample was collected from each donor, and TCR beta sequencing was performed on peripheral blood mononuclear cells. Genomic DNA was extracted from the blood cell samples with the Qiagen DNeasy Blood Extraction Kit. Library method: the immunoSEQ multiplex PCR assay. For the multiplex PCR, a mixture combining 60 forward primers for TCR Vbeta segments and 13 reverse primers for TCR Jbeta segments was used. A multiplex PCR assay on genomic DNA amplified the CDR3 region of rearranged TCR beta genes. The Illumina HiSeq System was used to sequence the amplified TCR beta libraries as 87-base-pair reads. The source study handled its data this way. In a later analysis, some 80 million unique TCR beta chains were counted across the 650 to 700 repertoires, and roughly 11 million of these chains were shared by at least two donors. Raw reads were error-corrected and collapsed into unique sequences with a nearest-neighbor algorithm that merged closely related sequences to remove PCR and sequencing errors. Alignment of CDR3 sequences to IMGT reference sequences was used to assign V, D and J gene segments. Each retained sequence needed at least a six-nucleotide match to both a V gene segment and a J gene segment. Rearrangements were called productive when the CDR3 lacked stop codons and stayed in frame with V and J; all others were non-productive. Following IMGT convention, CDR3 was defined as the stretch from the second conserved V-encoded cysteine up to the conserved J-encoded phenylalanine. The earlier analysis of 450 to 750 of the donors excluded any sequence lacking an unambiguous match to a single V gene segment. An earlier analysis of about 600 of the donors called V segments functional above 56.7% productive rearrangements and segregating when the between-donor standard deviation exceeded 5%. To diagnose cytomegalovirus status from the catalog of TCR beta chain sequences, a statistical classification framework was built. V and J gene assignment, in a later analysis, came from comparing TCR nucleotide sequences with IMGT/GENE-DB human TR gene sequences. The TCRdist pipeline was used in a later analysis to assign CDR3 sequences and most-parsimonious VDJ recombination scenarios. In a later analysis, each TCR beta chain was defined by its CDR3 amino acid sequence together with its V-gene family, and reads without a unique V-gene family were excluded. A later analysis removed over 500 highly shared, low-generation-probability nucleotide sequences to deal with suspected cross-contamination and a sequencing artifact. A later analysis calculated a clonal expansion index for each public chain from normalized within-repertoire ranks of inferred template counts. A later analysis computed generation probabilities with a VDJ recombination model fitted to out-of-frame rearrangements, and checked the results against IGoR. In a later analysis, TCR-TCR, TCR-HLA and TCR-CMV co-occurrence was scored with hypergeometric tests, and a repertoire-size bias correction was applied to TCR pairs. To estimate false discovery rates, a later analysis permuted the HLA or CMV assignments 20 times. In a later analysis, co-occurring TCRs were grouped using DBSCAN, and TCRdist sequence similarity was added for clustering within HLA-allele-positive subsets. For co-occurrence clustering, repertoires with fewer than 30,000 or more than 120,000 public chains were excluded, along with five repertoires with anomalous nucleotide sharing. TCRdb obtained this table from immuneACCESS and retained in-frame rearrangements with V and J assigned. These tables miss some clones; where compared with another copy, unresolved V genes account for less than half of the shortfall, and the remainder is unexplained. That table furnishes V, J and clone size, whereas the DNA furnished D and trimming. The sample records 99,000 or so clones, over 75% of which are singletons. Jointly, the top ten make up approximately 6.3% of the sample.

Sequenced material: PBMCs. This clonotype was obtained from a man in his sixties in good health and CMV-seropositive.

Read as DNA, the sequence is TGTGCCAGTAGAGGTGCGGACAGGGTTTTCACCGGGGAGCTGTTTTTT. Its protein product is CASRGADRVFTGELFF. This sequence uses TRBV19 and TRBJ2-2, with 8 bases aligning to TRBD1. As encoded in the germline V gene (reference sequence), CDR1 is LNHDA while CDR2 is SQIVND. Trimming takes 6 bases off V and 4 bases off J; junction bases not matched to a gene: 10. The CDR3 numbers 16 residues from cysteine through phenylalanine. Solely the CDR3 DNA is kept, with 48 bases framed from the first base.